This TCR beta chain was identified in a study of technical replicates of blood from several donors. Trimming stripped 0 bases from V and 1 base from J, with 27 bases between. CDR3 size: 20 residues. Germline CDR1 SQVTM, CDR2 ANQGSEA. TCRdb's table, derived via immunoSEQ multiplex PCR, lists solely in-frame clones and lacks some. The sample consists of tens of thousands of clones, less than 95% of them appearing once. The chain combines TRBV29-1 with TRBJ1-1; D not resolved. The receptor was derived from a human donor in good health. Some clones in this sample may be carry-over from other donors' samples. Sample: PBMCs. The CDR3 bases are TGCAGCGTTGAAGATAAGGAGGGAGGGTTTTTACCTCTCCCGAACACTGAAGCTTTCTTT. Protein: CSVEDKEGGFLPLPNTEAFF.